These 5 T cell receptor beta chains were all obtained from the same sample, sequenced in a study of blood T cells in healthy people across ages. A sample-barcoded 5' primer and a J-beta primer mix were used in a second PCR of roughly 6 to 11 cycles. MiXCR, applied by TCRdb to the 5' RACE reads, yields one record per CDR3 protein. The sample lists 1,100,000 or so distinct CDR3 sequences, 35% to 55% occurring once. What was sequenced was blood. Receptor source: a woman aged 60-70 years in good health.

The chain employs TRBV6-5 and TRBJ2-7; D might be TRBD2 (6 bases). This CDR3 is built from 16 residues. Trimming removed 5 bases at V and 1 base at J, with 18 bases between. Germline assignment: CDR1 MNHEY and CDR2 SVGAGI. CDR3 amino acids: CASSPHSQRASYEQYF. DNA of the CDR3: TGTGCCAGCAGTCCACATAGTCAGCGGGCTTCCTACGAGCAGTACTTC.

The chain carries TRBV29-1 and TRBJ2-3; D may be TRBD1 (5 bases). Trimming cost V 3 bases and J 3 bases, with 16 bases left between them. CDR1 and CDR2 (germline): SQVTM, ANQGSEA. The CDR3 sequence is 15 residues long. DNA for the CDR3: TGCAGCGTTGACCCCCGCCAGGGAAGAACAGATACGCAGTATTTT. It translates to CSVDPRQGRTDTQYF.

As for this clonotype: This sequence may be a read error, since a much larger clone differs from it by one base. Here the CDR3 omits its conserved ending phenylalanine or tryptophan, so a read error is the likely source. This chain joins TRBV6-2 or TRBV6-3 and TRBJ2-4; no firm D call. CDR3 size: 12 residues. CDR1 and CDR2 from the germline V gene are MNHEY and SVGEGT. The V end lost 4 bases, the J end lost 4 bases, and 5 bases lay between the germline ends. CDR3 sequence: CASSFRKNIQYY. The CDR3 DNA reads as TGTGCCAGCAGTTTCAGAAAAAACATTCAGTACTAC.

This clonotype was seen more than once but under ten times. This chain uses TRBV11-3 with TRBJ2-7; D is unclear. In germline, CDR1 is SGHNT, CDR2 YENEEA. V lost 1 base and J lost 3, with 13 bases in between. The CDR3 is made up of 15 amino acids. In nucleotides, the CDR3 is TGTGCCAGCAGCTTAGTCCGGAGCAACAACTACGAGCAGTACTTC. This sequence encodes CASSLVRSNNYEQYF.

There are a few counts of this clonotype. The chain has TRBV20-1 and TRBJ2-1; D gene unclear. This CDR3 contains 16 residues. CDR1 is DFQATT, CDR2 SNEGSKA, per germline (reference sequence). V shed 6 bases and J shed 2 bases, with 20 bases lying between them. CDR3 nucleotides: TGCAGTGCCCGAAGGGCCGGCAGCCTAACCTACAATGAGCAGTTCTTC. As protein: CSARRAGSLTYNEQFF.